This TCR beta chain stems from a study of T cells after yellow fever vaccination. This clonotype was recorded many times. The CDR3 contains 17 residues. V was clipped by 4 bases and J by 0 bases; unmatched bases: 11. TCRdb reprocessed the 5' RACE reads with MiXCR, giving one entry per CDR3 protein. The sample carries 25,000 to 35,000 distinct CDR3 sequences, about 4.7% recorded once. The chain combines TRBV12-3 or TRBV12-4 with TRBJ2-7; 8 bases map to TRBD1. The receptor comes from a man younger than 40 who received the YFV17D yellow fever vaccine. The specimen comprised CD8+ T cells sorted from PBMCs, sampled 10 days after the yellow fever booster vaccination. CDR3 sequence: CASSSTMVGQGSYEQYF. In DNA form, the CDR3 reads TGTGCCAGCAGTTCGACTATGGTCGGACAGGGCTCCTACGAGCAGTACTTC.